These T cell receptor beta chains were read from a single sample in a study of Graves' ophthalmopathy and Graves' hyperthyroidism. From the multiplex PCR reads, TCRdb called clonotypes with MiXCR, one entry per CDR3 protein. This sample has around 520,000 distinct CDR3 sequences; about two fifths occur once, and the top ten carry about 4%. Sequences were obtained from peripheral blood or thyroid tissue (not recorded which). The receptors were gathered from an adult man with Graves' hyperthyroidism. Each CDR3 is given with its conserved first and last residue. D genes are given only for firm matches. Clone sizes are given selectively: once, few, many, or a class where the clone is expanded.

TRBV29-1,TRBJ2-7,NA,TRBD2,TGCAGGCGGGGGACCCACGAGCAGTACTTC,CRRGTHEQYF
TRBV20-1,TRBJ1-6,NA,NA,TGCAGTGCGCCAGTTGGGGGGCCGAGCTCCTATAATTCACCCCTCCACTTT,CSAPVGGPSSYNSPLHF
TRBV7-9,TRBJ1-2,NA,TRBD1,TGTGCCAGCAGCCCGCCGGGACAGGGGGTTTATGGCTACACCTTC,CASSPPGQGVYGYTF
TRBV10-3,TRBJ1-1,many,NA,TGTGCCATCAGAGTGACAGGAGAGAACACTGAAGCTTTCTTT,CAIRVTGENTEAFF
TRBV9,TRBJ1-4,NA,TRBD1,TGTGCCAGCAGCGTAGCCGGGACAGCTAATGAAAAACTGTTTTTT,CASSVAGTANEKLFF
TRBV7-3,TRBJ1-2,few,TRBD1,TGTGCCAGCAGCTACGGACAGGTTGAGGTCGTGTCCTATGGCTACACCTTC,CASSYGQVEVVSYGYTF
TRBV7-2,TRBJ2-7,many,NA,TGTGCCAGCAGCTTAATGGATTCCTACGAGCAGTACTTC,CASSLMDSYEQYF
TRBV2,TRBJ1-4,many,NA,TGTGCCAGTGAGGGCGGTCCAACTAATGAAAAACTGTTTTTT,CASEGGPTNEKLFF
TRBV4-1,TRBJ2-7,NA,TRBD2,TGCGCCAGCAGCCGTTCGACTAGCGGGAGTAAGTCCTACGAGCAGTACTTC,CASSRSTSGSKSYEQYF
TRBV6-6,TRBJ1-2,few,TRBD1,TGTGCCAGCAGCCCCCGGACAGGGGATATCTATGGCTACACCTTC,CASSPRTGDIYGYTF
TRBV2,TRBJ1-2,NA,TRBD1,TGTGCCAGCAGCCAGGACAGGGGTATCCATGGCTACACCTTC,CASSQDRGIHGYTF
TRBV20-1,TRBJ2-3,few,NA,TGCAGTGCTAGAGGGGGGGATACGCAGTATTTT,CSARGGDTQYF
TRBV6-5,TRBJ1-5,many,NA,TGTGCCAGCAGTGCTCAGGGGATTCATCAGCCCCAGCATTTT,CASSAQGIHQPQHF
TRBV24-1,TRBJ2-2,few,NA,TGTGCCACCAGTGCCTTCTCCGGGACAATGAACACCGGGGAGCTGTTTTTT,CATSAFSGTMNTGELFF
TRBV7-9,TRBJ2-5,many,NA,TGTGCCAGCAGTCGGACACAGCAAGAGACCCAGTACTTC,CASSRTQQETQYF
TRBV7-2,TRBJ2-3,NA,NA,TGTGCCAGCAGCTTAGTTGAAAGTACTGGGACTAGCACAGATACGCAGTATTTT,CASSLVESTGTSTDTQYF
TRBV20-1,TRBJ2-7,many,TRBD2,TGCAGTGCTAGAGCTAGCGGGGGGGTCTACGAGCAGTACTTC,CSARASGGVYEQYF
TRBV5-1,TRBJ2-7,NA,NA,TGCGCCAGCAGCTCAGGGAACATCGCCTACGAGCAGTACTTC,CASSSGNIAYEQYF
TRBV2,TRBJ2-2,NA,TRBD1,TGTGCCAGCAAACGGCGGACAGGGACGATCGGGGAGCTGTTTTTT,CASKRRTGTIGELFF
TRBV7-3,TRBJ2-3,NA,TRBD2,TGTGCCAGCAGCTTAACGGACGGGGCAGCGGGGCACAATGAGCAGTATTTT,CASSLTDGAAGHNEQYF
TRBV4-1,TRBJ2-7,NA,NA,TGCGCCAGCAGCACCCATGCAGCGCAGTCCTACGAGCAGTACTTC,CASSTHAAQSYEQYF
TRBV6-1,TRBJ2-2,NA,NA,TGTGCCAGCAGAACCGCAGGGGCAAGGGGCGGGGAGCTGTTTTTT,CASRTAGARGGELFF
TRBV20-1,TRBJ2-5,NA,TRBD1,TGCAGTGCTCATCGGGACAGGTACCAAGAGACCCAGTACTTC,CSAHRDRYQETQYF
TRBV4-2,TRBJ2-7,NA,TRBD2,TGTGCCAGCAGCCAAGACGCCGGGGGGGCGTACGAGCAGTACTTC,CASSQDAGGAYEQYF
TRBV2,TRBJ1-2,NA,NA,TGTGCCAGCAGTGGGGAGGGTCAGAACTATGGCTACACCTTC,CASSGEGQNYGYTF
TRBV6-5,TRBJ1-4,few,TRBD1,TGTGCCAGCAGTGAGACAGGGTTACGGTATGAAAAACTGTTTTTT,CASSETGLRYEKLFF
TRBV19,TRBJ2-6,NA,NA,TGTGCCAGTAGTACAGGGGCTGGGGCCAACGTCCTGACTTTC,CASSTGAGANVLTF
TRBV7-9,TRBJ1-4,NA,NA,TGTGCCAGCAGCTTAGAAGGAGGGGCAGCGGATGAAAAACTGTTTTTT,CASSLEGGAADEKLFF
TRBV19,TRBJ2-3,few,NA,TGTGCCAGTAGAGGAGAAGCGTCAGATACGCAGTATTTT,CASRGEASDTQYF
TRBV15,TRBJ2-2,many,TRBD1,TGTGCCACCAAAACGGGACAGGGTACCACCGGGGAGCTGTTTTTT,CATKTGQGTTGELFF
TRBV7-8,TRBJ1-5,NA,TRBD1,TGTGCCAGCAGCCCCCGGACAGGGGAGGGGTGGGCCAATCAGCCCCAGCATTTT,CASSPRTGEGWANQPQHF
TRBV24-1,TRBJ2-3,few,TRBD2,TGTGCCACCAGCGACAGACTAGCGGGGAACACAGATACGCAGTATTTT,CATSDRLAGNTDTQYF
TRBV2,TRBJ1-1,few,NA,TGTGCCAGCAGCAGAGAGGGGCCGGCGGCCACTGAAGCTTTCTTT,CASSREGPAATEAFF
TRBV28,TRBJ2-3,NA,NA,TGTGCCAGCACAAGCAGGCCCCCTTACACAGATACGCAGTATTTT,CASTSRPPYTDTQYF
TRBV12-3/TRBV12-4,TRBJ2-5,NA,NA,TGTGCCAGCAGTTTCTTCGGGACAAACCAAGAGACCCAGTACTTC,CASSFFGTNQETQYF
TRBV19,TRBJ1-1,many,NA,TGTGCCAGTAGGCTCTGGTTGGACACTGAAGCTTTCTTT,CASRLWLDTEAFF
TRBV2,TRBJ2-7,NA,TRBD1,TGTGCCAGCACCCCGGACAGGGTCTCCTACGAGCAGTACTTC,CASTPDRVSYEQYF
TRBV7-8,TRBJ1-5,many,TRBD1,TGTGCCAGCAGCCCCGGACAGGGCCGGAATCAGCCCCAGCATTTT,CASSPGQGRNQPQHF
TRBV7-9,TRBJ2-1,NA,NA,TGTGCCAGCAAAAAAGGCTCGTCAGATGAGCAGTTCTTC,CASKKGSSDEQFF